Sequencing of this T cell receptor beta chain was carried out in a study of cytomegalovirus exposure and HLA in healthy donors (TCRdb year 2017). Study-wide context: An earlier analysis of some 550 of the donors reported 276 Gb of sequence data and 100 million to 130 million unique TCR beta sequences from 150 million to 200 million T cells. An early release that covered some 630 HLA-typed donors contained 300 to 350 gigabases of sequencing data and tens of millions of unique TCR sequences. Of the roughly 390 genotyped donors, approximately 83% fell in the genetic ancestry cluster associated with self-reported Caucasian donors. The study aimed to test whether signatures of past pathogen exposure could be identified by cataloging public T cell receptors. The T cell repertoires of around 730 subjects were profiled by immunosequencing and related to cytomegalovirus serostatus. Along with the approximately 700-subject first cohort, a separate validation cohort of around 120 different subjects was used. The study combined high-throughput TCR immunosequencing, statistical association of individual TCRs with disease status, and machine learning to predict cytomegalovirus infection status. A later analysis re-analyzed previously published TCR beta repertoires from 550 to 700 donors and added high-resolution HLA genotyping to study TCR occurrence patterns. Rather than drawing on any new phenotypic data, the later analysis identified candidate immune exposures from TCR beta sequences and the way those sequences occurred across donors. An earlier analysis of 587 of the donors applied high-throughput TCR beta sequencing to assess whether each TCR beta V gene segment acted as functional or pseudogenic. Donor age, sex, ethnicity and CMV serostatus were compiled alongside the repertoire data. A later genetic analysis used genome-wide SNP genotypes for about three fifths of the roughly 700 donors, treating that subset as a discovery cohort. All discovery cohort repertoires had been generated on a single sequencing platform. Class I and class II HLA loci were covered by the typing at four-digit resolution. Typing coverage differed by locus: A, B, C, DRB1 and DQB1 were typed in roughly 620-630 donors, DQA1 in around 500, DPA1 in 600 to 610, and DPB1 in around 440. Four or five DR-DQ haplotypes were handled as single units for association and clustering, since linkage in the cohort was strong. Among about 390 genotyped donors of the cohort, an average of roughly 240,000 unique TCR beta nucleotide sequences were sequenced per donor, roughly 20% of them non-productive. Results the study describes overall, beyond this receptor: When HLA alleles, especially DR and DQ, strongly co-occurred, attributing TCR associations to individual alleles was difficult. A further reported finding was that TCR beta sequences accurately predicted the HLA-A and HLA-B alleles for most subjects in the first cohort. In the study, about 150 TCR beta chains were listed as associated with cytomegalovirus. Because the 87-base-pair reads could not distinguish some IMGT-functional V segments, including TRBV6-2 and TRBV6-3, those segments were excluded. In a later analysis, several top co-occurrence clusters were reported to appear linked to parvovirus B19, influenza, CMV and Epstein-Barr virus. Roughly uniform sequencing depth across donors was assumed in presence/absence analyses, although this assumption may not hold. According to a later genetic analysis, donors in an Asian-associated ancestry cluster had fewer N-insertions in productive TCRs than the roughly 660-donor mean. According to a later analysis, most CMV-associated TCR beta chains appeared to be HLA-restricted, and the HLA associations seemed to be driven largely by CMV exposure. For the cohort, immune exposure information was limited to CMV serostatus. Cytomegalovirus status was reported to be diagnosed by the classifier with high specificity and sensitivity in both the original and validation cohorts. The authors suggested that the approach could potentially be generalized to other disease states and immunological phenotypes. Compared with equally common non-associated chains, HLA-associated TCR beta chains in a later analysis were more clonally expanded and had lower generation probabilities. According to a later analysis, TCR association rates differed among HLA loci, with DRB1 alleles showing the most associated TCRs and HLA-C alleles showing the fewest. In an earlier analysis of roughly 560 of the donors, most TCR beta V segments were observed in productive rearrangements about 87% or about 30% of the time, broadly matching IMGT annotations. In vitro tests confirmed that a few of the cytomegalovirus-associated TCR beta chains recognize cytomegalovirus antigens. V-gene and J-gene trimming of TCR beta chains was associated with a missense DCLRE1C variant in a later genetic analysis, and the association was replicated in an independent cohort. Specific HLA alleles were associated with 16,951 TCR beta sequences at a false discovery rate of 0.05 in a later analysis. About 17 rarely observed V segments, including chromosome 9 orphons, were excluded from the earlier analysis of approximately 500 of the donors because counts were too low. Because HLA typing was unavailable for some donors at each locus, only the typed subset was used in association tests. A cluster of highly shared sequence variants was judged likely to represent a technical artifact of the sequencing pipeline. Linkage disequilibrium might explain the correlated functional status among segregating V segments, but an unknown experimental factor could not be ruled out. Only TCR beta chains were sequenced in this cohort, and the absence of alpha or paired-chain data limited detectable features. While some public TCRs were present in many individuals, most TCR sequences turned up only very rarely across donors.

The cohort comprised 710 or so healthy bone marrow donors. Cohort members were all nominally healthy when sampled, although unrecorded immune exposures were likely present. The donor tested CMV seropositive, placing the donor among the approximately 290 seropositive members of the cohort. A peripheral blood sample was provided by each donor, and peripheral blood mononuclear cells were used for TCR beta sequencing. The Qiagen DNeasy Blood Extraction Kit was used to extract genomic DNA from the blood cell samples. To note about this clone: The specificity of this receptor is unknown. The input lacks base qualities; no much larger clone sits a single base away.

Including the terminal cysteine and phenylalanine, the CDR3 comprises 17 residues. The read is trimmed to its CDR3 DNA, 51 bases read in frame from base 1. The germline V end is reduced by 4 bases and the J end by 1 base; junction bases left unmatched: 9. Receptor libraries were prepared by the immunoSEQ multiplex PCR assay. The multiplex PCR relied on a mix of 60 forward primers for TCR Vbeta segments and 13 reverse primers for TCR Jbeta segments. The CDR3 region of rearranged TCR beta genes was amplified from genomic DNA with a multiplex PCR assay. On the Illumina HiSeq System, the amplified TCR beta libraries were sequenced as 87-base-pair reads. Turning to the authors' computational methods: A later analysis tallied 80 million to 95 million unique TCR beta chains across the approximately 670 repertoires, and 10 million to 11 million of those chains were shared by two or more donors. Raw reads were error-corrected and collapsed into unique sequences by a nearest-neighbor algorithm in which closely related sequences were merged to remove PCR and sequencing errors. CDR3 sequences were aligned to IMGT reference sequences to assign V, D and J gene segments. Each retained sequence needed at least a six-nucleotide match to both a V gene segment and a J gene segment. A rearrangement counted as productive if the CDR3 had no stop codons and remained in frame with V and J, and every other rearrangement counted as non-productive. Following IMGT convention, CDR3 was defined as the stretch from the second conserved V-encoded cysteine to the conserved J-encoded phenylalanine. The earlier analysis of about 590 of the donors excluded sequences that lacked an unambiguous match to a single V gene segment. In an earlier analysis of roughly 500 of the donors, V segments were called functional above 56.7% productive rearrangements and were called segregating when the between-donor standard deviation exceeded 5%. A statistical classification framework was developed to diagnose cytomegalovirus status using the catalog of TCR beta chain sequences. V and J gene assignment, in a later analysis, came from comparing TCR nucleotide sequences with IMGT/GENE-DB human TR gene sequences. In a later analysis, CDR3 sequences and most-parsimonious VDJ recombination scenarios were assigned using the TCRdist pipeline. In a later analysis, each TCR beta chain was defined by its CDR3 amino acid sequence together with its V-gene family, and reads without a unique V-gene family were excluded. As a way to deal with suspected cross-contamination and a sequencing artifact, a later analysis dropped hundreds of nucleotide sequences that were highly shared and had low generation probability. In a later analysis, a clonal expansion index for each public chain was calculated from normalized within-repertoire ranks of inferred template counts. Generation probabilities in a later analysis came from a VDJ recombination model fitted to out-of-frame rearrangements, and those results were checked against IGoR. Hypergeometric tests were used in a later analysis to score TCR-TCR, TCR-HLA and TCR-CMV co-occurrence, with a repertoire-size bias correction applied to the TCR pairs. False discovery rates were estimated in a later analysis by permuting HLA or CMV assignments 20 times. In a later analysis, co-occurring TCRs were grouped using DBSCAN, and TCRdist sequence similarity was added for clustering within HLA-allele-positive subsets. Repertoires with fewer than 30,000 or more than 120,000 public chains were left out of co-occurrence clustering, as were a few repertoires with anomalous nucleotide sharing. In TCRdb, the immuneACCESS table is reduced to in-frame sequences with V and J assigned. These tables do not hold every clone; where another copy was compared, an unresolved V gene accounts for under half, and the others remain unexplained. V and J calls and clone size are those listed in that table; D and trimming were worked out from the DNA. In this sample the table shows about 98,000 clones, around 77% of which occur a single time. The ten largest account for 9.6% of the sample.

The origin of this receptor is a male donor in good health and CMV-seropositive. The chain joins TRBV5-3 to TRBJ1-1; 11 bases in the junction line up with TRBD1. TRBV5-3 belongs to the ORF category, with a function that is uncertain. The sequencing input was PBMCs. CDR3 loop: CARSQITGTGGNTEAFF. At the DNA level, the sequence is TGTGCCAGAAGCCAGATAACCGGGACAGGGGGGAACACTGAAGCTTTCTTT.